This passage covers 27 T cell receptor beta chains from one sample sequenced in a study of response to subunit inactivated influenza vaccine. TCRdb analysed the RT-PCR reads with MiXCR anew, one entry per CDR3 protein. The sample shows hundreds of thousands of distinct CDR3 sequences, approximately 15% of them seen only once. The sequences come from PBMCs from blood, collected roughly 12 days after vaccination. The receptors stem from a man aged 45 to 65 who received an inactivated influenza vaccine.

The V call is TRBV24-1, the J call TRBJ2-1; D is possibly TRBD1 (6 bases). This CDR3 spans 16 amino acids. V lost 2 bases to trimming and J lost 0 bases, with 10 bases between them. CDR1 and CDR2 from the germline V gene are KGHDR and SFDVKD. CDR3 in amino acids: CATSDSGTSSYNEQFF. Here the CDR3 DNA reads TGTGCCACCAGTGATTCCGGGACAAGCTCCTACAATGAGCAGTTCTTC.

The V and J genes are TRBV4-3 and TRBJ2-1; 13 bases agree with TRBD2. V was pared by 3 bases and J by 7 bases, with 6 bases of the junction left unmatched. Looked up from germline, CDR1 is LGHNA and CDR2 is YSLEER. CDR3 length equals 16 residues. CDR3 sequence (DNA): TGCGCCAGCAGCCATACGGGACTAGCGGGACGGAATGAGCAGTTCTTC. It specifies CASSHTGLAGRNEQFF.

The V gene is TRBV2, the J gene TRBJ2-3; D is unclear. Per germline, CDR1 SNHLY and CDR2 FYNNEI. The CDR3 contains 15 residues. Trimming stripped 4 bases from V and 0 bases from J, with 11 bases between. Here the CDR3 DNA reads TGTGCCAGCAGTGTGAGACGGTCTAGCACAGATACGCAGTATTTT. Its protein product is CASSVRRSSTDTQYF.

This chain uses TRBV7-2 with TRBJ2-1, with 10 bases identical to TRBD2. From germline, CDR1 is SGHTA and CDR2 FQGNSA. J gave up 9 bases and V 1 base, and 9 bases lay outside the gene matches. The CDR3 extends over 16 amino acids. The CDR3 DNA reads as TGTGCCAGCAGCTTAGACCCCCTAGCGGGAGCATTTGAGCAGTTCTTC. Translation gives CASSLDPLAGAFEQFF.

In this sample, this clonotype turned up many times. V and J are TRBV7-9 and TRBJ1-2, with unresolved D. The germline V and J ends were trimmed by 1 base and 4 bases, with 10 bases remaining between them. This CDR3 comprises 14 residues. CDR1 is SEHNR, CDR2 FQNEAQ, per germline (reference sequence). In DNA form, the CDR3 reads TGTGCCAGCAGCTTAGGTCGAGGGAGCTATGGCTACACCTTC. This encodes CASSLGRGSYGYTF.

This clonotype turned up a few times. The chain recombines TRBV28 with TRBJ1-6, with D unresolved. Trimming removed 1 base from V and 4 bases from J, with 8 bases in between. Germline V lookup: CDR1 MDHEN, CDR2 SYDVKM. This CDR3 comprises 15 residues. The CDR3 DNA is TGTGCCAGCAGTTTATCAAAGGGTTATAATTCACCCCTCCACTTT. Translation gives CASSLSKGYNSPLHF.

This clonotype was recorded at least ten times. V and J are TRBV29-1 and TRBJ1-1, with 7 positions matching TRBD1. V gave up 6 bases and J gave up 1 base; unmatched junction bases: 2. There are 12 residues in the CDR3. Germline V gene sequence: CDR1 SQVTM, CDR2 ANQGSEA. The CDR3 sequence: CSVRTGNTEAFF. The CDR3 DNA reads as TGCAGCGTAAGGACAGGGAACACTGAAGCTTTCTTT.

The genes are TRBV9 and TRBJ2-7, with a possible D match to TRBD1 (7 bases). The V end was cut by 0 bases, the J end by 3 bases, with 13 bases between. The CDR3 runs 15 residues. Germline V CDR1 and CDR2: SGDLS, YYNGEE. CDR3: CASSVAAGGYYEQYF. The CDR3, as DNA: TGTGCCAGCAGCGTAGCGGCAGGGGGGTACTACGAGCAGTACTTC.

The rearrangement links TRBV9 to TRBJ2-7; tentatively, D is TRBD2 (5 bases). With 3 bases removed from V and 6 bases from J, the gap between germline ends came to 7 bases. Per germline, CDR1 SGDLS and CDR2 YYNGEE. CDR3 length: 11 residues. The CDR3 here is CASSEGSEQYF. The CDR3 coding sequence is TGTGCCAGCAGCGAAGGGAGCGAGCAGTACTTC.

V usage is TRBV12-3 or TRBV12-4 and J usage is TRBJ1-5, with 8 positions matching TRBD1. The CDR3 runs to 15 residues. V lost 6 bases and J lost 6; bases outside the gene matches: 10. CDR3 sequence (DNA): TGTGCCAGCAGCCCTCGACAGGGGAAGTTTCAGCCCCAGCATTTT. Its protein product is CASSPRQGKFQPQHF.

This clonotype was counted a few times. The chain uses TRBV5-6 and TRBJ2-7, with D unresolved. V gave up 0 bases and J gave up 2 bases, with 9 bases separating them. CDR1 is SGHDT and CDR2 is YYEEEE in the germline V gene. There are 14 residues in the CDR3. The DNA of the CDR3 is TGTGCCAGCAGCTTGGAGGGCATCGCCTACGAGCAGTACTTC. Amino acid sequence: CASSLEGIAYEQYF.

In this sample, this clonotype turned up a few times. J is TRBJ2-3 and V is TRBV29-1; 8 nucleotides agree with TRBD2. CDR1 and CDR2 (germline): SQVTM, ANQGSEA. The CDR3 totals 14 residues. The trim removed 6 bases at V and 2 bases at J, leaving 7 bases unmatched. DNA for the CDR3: TGCAGCGTCGGGGGGGGCAGCTTCACAGATACGCAGTATTTT. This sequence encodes CSVGGGSFTDTQYF.

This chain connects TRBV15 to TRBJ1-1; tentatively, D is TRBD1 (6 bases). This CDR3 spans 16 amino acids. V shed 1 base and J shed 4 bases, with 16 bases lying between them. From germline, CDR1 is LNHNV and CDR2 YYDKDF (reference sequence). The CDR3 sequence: CATSRGSGGQGTEAFF. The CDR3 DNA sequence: TGTGCCACCAGCAGAGGATCGGGGGGCCAAGGCACTGAAGCTTTCTTT.

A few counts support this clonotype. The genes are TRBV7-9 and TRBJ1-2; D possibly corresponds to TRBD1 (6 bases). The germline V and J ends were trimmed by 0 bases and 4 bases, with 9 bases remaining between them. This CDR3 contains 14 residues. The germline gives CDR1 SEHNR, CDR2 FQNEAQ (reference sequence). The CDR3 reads CASSLAPTGYGYTF. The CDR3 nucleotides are TGTGCCAGCAGCTTAGCCCCGACAGGCTATGGCTACACCTTC.

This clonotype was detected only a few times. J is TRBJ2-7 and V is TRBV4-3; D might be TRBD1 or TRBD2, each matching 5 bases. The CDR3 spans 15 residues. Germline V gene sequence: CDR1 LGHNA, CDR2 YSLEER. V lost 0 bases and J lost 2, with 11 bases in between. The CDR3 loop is CASSQDSGQTYEQYF. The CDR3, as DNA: TGCGCCAGCAGCCAAGATTCGGGGCAAACCTACGAGCAGTACTTC.

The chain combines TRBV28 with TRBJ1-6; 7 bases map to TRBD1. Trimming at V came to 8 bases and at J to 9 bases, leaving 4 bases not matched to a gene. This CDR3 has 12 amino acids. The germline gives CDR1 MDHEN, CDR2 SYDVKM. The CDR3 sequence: CASRQGVSPLHF. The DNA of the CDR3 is TGTGCCAGCCGGCAGGGGGTTTCACCCCTCCACTTT.

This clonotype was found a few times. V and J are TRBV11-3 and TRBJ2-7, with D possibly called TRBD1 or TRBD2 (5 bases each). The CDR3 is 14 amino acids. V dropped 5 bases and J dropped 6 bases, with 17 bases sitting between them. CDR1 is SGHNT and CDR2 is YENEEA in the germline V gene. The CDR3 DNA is TGTGCCAGCAGCAACCGGGACGGTCCCCTCGAGCAGTACTTC. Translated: CASSNRDGPLEQYF.

CDR3 region: CASSLYPGSSYEQYF. Here the CDR3 DNA reads TGCGCCAGCAGCTTGTACCCGGGTAGTTCCTACGAGCAGTACTTC. This chain joins TRBV5-1 and TRBJ2-7, with D unclear. V lost 1 base, J lost 1 base, and 12 bases lay in between. The length of the CDR3 is 15 residues. Germline V gives CDR1 SGHRS, CDR2 YFSETQ.

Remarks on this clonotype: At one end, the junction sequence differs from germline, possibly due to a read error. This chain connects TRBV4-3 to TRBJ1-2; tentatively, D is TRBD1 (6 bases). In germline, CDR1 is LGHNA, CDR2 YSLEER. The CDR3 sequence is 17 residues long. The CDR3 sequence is CASTQDVGQSLNYGYTF. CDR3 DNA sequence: TGCGCCAGCACCCAAGACGTCGGACAGTCACTTAACTATGGCTACACCTTC.

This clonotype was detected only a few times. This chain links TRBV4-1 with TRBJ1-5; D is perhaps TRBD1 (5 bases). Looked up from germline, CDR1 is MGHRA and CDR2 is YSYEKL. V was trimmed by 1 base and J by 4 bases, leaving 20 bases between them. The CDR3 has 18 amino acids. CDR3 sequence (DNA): TGCGCCAGCAGCCAAGGCACAGGATCGGGAGGGCAGAATCAGCCCCAGCATTTT. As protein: CASSQGTGSGGQNQPQHF.

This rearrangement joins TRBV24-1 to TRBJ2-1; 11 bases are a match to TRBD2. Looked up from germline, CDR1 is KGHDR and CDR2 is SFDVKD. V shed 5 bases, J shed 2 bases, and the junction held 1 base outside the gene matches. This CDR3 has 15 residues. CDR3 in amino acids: CATSVLAGAYNEQFF. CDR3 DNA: TGTGCCACCAGTGTACTAGCGGGGGCCTACAATGAGCAGTTCTTC.

CDR3 sequence: CASSRARRQETQYF. As DNA, the CDR3 is TGTGCCAGCTCCCGAGCCCGGCGCCAAGAGACCCAGTACTTC. The rearrangement uses TRBV18 and TRBJ2-5; D gene ambiguous. V lost 6 bases to trimming and J lost 1 base, with 12 bases between them. CDR3 length equals 14 residues. Germline assignment: CDR1 KGHSH and CDR2 LQKENI.

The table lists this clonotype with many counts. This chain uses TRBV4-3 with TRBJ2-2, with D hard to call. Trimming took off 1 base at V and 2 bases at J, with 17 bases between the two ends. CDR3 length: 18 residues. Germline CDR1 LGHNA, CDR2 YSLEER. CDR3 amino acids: CASSQADLFGPNTGELFF. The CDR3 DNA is TGCGCCAGCAGCCAAGCTGACCTTTTCGGACCAAACACCGGGGAGCTGTTTTTT.

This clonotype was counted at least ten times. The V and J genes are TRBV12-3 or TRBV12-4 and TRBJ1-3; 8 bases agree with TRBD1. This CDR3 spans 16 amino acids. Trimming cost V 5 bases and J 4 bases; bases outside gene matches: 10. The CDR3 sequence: CASSGGQGLSGNTIYF. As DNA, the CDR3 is TGTGCCAGCAGTGGCGGACAGGGACTGAGCGGAAACACCATATATTTT.

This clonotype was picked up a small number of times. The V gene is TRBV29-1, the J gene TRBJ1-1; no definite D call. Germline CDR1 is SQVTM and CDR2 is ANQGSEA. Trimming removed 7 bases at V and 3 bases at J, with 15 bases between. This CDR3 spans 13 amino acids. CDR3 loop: CSGSLGRDTEAFF. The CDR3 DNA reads TGCAGCGGCTCACTCGGGAGGGACACTGAAGCTTTCTTT.

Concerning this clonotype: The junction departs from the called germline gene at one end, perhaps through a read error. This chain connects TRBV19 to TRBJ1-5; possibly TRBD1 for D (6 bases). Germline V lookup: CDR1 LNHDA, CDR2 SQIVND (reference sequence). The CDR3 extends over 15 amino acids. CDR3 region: CASTSGLGGNQPQNF. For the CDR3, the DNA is TGTGCCAGTACCTCCGGTTTAGGGGGGAATCAGCCCCAGAATTTT.

The CDR3 sequence: CSARTGLANYNEQFF. CDR3 DNA sequence: TGCAGTGCTAGGACGGGACTAGCGAACTACAATGAGCAGTTCTTC. The genes are TRBV20-1 and TRBJ2-1; TRBD2 matches 10 bases. Germline V CDR1 and CDR2: DFQATT, SNEGSKA (reference sequence). The CDR3 is made up of 15 amino acids. V shed 3 bases and J 3 bases; nucleotides not matched to a gene: 5.